The sequence of this T cell receptor (beta chain) was determined in a study of cytomegalovirus exposure and HLA in healthy donors. The study's findings and limits: Across donors, sequencing depth was assumed by presence/absence analyses to be roughly uniform. Cytomegalovirus-associated status was assigned to 164 TCR beta chains. For most TCR sequences rarity was the rule, although some public TCRs occurred in many donors. TCR beta chain V- and J-gene trimming was linked, in a later analysis, to a missense variant in DCLRE1C.

Use of 60 Vbeta and 13 Jbeta primers characterized the PCR. Clones were read by immunoSEQ multiplex PCR, and TCRdb kept only the in-frame ones, dropping some. The data contain 95,000 to 100,000 clones, less than 9.5% of them seen just once; the ten biggest clones take up approximately 5.1%. In the case of this clone: The antigen remains undetermined.

There are 16 residues in the CDR3. J lost 9 bases, V lost 5 bases, and 15 bases had no gene match. In germline, CDR1 is MDHEN, CDR2 SYDVKM. The sample comprised PBMCs. The chain carries TRBV28 and TRBJ2-1; 8 nucleotides agree with TRBD2. This sequence was found in a man aged 50-59 years in good health and CMV-seropositive. The CDR3 region has the DNA TGTGCCAGCAGTCGGCCGGTCGGGGGGGGTTCTGGTGAGCAGTTCTTC. It codes for CASSRPVGGGSGEQFF.